This TCR beta chain was documented in a study of neurological immune-mediated disorders. This clonotype has ten or more counts. An end of the junction does not agree with germline; a read error may underlie this. The CDR3 covers 10 residues. Germline V gives CDR1 KGHSH, CDR2 LQKENI. As for the cDNA, it was generated by 5'RACE with 10-nucleotide random UMIs. In every sequencing run, more than 200 million TCR-beta sequences were generated from 15-18 subjects. TCRdb passed the 5' RACE reads through MiXCR, listing each CDR3 protein once. The top ten clones hold approximately 8.7% of a sample with 25,000 to 35,000 distinct CDR3 sequences, about 1.6% of them seen once.

Sequencing input: PBMCs. The receptor was derived from a woman in her twenties or thirties with multiple sclerosis. The rearrangement uses TRBV18 and TRBJ2-1; D gene uncertain. The CDR3 loop is CASSHNEQFF. The CDR3 DNA sequence: TGTGCCAGCTCCCACAATGAGCAGTTCTTC.